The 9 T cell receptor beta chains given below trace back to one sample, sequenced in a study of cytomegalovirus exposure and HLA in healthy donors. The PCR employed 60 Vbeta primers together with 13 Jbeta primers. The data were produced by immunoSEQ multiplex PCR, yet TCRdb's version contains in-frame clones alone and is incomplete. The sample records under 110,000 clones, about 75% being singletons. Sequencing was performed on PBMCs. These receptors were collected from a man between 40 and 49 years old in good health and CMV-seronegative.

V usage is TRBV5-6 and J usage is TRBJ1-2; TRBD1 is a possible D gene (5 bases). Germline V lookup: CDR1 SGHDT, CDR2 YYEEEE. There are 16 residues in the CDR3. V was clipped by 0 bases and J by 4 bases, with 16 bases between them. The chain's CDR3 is CASSLGGGDVGYGYTF. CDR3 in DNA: TGTGCCAGCAGCTTGGGCGGAGGGGACGTGGGCTATGGCTACACCTTC.

The CDR3 coding sequence is TGCGCCAGCAGCTTGGGTAGAGGGACAGCGGATGAAAAACTGTTTTTT. As protein: CASSLGRGTADEKLFF. This rearrangement joins TRBV5-1 to TRBJ1-4; TRBD1 matches 7 bases. V shed 0 bases, J shed 6 bases, and the junction held 8 bases outside the gene matches. The CDR3 has 16 amino acids. The germline CDR1 and CDR2 sequences are SGHRS and YFSETQ.

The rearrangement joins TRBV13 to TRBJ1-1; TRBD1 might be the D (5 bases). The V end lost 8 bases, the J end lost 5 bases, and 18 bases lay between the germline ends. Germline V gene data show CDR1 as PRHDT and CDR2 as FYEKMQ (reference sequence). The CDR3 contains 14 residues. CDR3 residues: CASGLHRGKTEAFF. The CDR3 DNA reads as TGTGCCAGCGGGCTGCATAGGGGAAAGACTGAAGCTTTCTTT.

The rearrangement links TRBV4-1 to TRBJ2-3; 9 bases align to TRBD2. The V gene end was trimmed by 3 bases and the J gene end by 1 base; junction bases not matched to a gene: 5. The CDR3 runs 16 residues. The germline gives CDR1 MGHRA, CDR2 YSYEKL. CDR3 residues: CASSQLIAGGTDTQYF. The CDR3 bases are TGCGCCAGCAGCCAGCTCATAGCGGGGGGCACAGATACGCAGTATTTT.

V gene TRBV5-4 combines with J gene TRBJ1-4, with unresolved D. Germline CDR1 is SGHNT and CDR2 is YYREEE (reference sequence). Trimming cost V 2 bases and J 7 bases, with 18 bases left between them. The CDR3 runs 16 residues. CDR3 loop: CASSLGGPARREKLFF. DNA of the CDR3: TGTGCCAGCAGCTTAGGAGGACCCGCTAGGCGTGAAAAACTGTTTTTT.

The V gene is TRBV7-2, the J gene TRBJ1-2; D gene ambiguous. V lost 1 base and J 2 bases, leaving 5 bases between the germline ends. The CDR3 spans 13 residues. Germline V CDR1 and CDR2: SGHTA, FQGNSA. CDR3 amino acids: CASSLDKNYGYTF. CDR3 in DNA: TGTGCCAGCAGCTTAGACAAAAACTATGGCTACACCTTC.

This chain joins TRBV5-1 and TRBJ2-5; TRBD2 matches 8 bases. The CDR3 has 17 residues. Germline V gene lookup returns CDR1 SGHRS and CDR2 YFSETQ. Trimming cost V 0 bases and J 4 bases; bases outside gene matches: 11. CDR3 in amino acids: CASSLDPPGTSTETQYF. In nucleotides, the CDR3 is TGCGCCAGCAGCTTGGATCCCCCTGGGACTAGTACAGAGACCCAGTACTTC.

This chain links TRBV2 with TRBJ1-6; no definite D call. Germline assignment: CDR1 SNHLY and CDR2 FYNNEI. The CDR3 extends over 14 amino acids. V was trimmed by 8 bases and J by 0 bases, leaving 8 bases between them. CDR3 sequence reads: CASSRSSYNSPLHF. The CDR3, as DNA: TGTGCCAGCTCGAGGAGCTCCTATAATTCACCCCTCCACTTT.

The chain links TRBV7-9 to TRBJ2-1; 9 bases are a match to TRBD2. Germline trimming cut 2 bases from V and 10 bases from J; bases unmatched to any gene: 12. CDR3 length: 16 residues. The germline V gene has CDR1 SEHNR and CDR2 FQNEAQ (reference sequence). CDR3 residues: CASSLLELAGNQEQFF. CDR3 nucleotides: TGTGCCAGCAGCTTATTAGAGCTAGCGGGAAACCAAGAGCAGTTCTTC.